A selection of T cell receptor beta chains follows, all from one sample in a study of T cells in localized non-small cell lung cancer. The protocol was immunoSEQ multiplex PCR, while the TCRdb copy is restricted to in-frame clones and leaves out a portion. Of fewer than 75,000 clones listed, approximately 84% are singletons. Material: peripheral blood, obtained before any cancer treatment. These receptors were taken from a female donor older than 55 with stage I lung adenocarcinoma. Both conserved end residues are part of each CDR3. The D gene is left open where the match is weak. A clone size is listed for some rows: how often the clone was seen (once, few, many), or a class if it is expanded.

TRBJ2-3,NA,TRBV9,NA,15,TGTGCCAGCTGCAGGACAGCCTCTAGCACAGATACGCAGTATTTT,CASCRTASSTDTQYF
TRBJ2-1,NA,TRBV7-3,NA,15,TGTGCCAGCAGCCCCGGAGCCGCTGGCTACAATGAGCAGTTCTTC,CASSPGAAGYNEQFF
TRBJ2-1,NA,TRBV7-9,NA,12,TGTGCCAGCAGCCCCGACGAGGATGAGCAGTTCTTC,CASSPDEDEQFF
TRBJ2-3,NA,TRBV18,TRBD1,15,TGTGCCAGCTCACTACAGGGGGTCGGAACAGATACGCAGTATTTT,CASSLQGVGTDTQYF
TRBJ2-3,NA,TRBV9,TRBD1,13,TGTGCCAGCAGCGCTACAGGGGCAGATACGCAGTATTTT,CASSATGADTQYF
TRBJ2-7,NA,TRBV5-1,NA,11,TGCGCCAGCAGAGAAGGTTACGAGCAGTACTTC,CASREGYEQYF
TRBJ2-5,few,TRBV15,NA,14,TGTGCCACCAGCGTAAGTCGGGCTCAAGAGACCCAGTACTTC,CATSVSRAQETQYF
TRBJ2-1,NA,TRBV7-8,TRBD2,16,TGTGCCAGCAGCTCTGAGACTAGCGGGCCGCTCAATGAGCAGTTCTTC,CASSSETSGPLNEQFF
TRBJ2-3,NA,TRBV4-1,NA,15,TGCGCCAGCAGCCAGCCGGGATCCAACACAGATACGCAGTATTTT,CASSQPGSNTDTQYF
TRBJ2-1,NA,TRBV19,NA,15,TGTGCCAGTAGTATCACCCAGGGGTCCTACAATGAGCAGTTCTTC,CASSITQGSYNEQFF
TRBJ2-3,NA,TRBV7-3,TRBD1,14,TGTGCCAGCAGCTTTGACAGGGTAGCAGATACGCAGTATTTT,CASSFDRVADTQYF
TRBJ1-4,NA,TRBV6-5,TRBD1,14,TGTGCCAGCAGTCGGACAGGGAGGAATGAAAAACTGTTTTTT,CASSRTGRNEKLFF
TRBJ2-7,NA,TRBV10-3,NA,11,TGTGCCATCAGTGAGTCGGGTGAGCAGTACTTC,CAISESGEQYF
TRBJ1-1,NA,TRBV28,NA,14,TGTGCCAGCAGTTATAGGGATTCGAACACTGAAGCTTTCTTT,CASSYRDSNTEAFF
TRBJ2-3,NA,TRBV7-3,NA,16,TGTGCCAGCAGCTTAAAGGGCCGGGGGAGCACAGATACGCAGTATTTT,CASSLKGRGSTDTQYF
TRBJ1-1,NA,TRBV2,NA,13,TGTGCCAGCAGTGACCCGGGGCGCACTGAAGCTTTCTTT,CASSDPGRTEAFF
TRBJ2-2,NA,TRBV7-3,TRBD2,16,TGTGCCAGCAGCTTCGGAGCGGGAGGGCCTACCGGGGAGCTGTTTTTT,CASSFGAGGPTGELFF
TRBJ1-4,NA,TRBV14,NA,17,TGTGCCAGCAGCCAAGGTGAGGGGGGTTGGACTAATGAAAAACTGTTTTTT,CASSQGEGGWTNEKLFF
TRBJ2-2,NA,TRBV29-1,TRBD2,16,TGCAGCGTTGAAGAGGCGGGAGCGGGATGGACCGGGGAGCTGTTTTTT,CSVEEAGAGWTGELFF
TRBJ1-4,NA,TRBV11-2,NA,14,TGTGCCTCCAGGCCGGGCGCAACTAATGAAAAACTGTTTTTT,CASRPGATNEKLFF
TRBJ1-2,NA,TRBV9,NA,14,TGTGCCAGCAGCCCCGTCGGGGCCGGCTATGGCTACACCTTC,CASSPVGAGYGYTF
TRBJ1-2,NA,TRBV6-1,NA,13,TGTGCCAGCAGTGCCGCAGTCAACTATGGCTACACCTTC,CASSAAVNYGYTF
TRBJ1-1,NA,TRBV4-3,TRBD1,17,TGCGCCAGCAGCCTCTACCCCGCGACAGGGGGCGGAACTGAAGCTTTCTTT,CASSLYPATGGGTEAFF
TRBJ1-1,NA,TRBV4-3,NA,16,TGCGCCAGCAGCCAAGATTACCTGGGGGTGAACACTGGAGCTTTCTTT,CASSQDYLGVNTGAFF
TRBJ1-1,NA,TRBV9,NA,15,TGTGCCAGCAGCGTAGAGTGGCACACGAACACTGAAGCTTTCTTT,CASSVEWHTNTEAFF
TRBJ2-5,once,TRBV9,TRBD2,16,TGTGCCAGCAGCGAGGGACTAGCGGGGGGGCAGGAGACCCAGTACTTC,CASSEGLAGGQETQYF
TRBJ2-3,NA,TRBV19,TRBD1,14,TGTGCCAGTAGTCCGGGACAGACCCTTTCTACGCAGTATTTT,CASSPGQTLSTQYF
TRBJ2-3,NA,TRBV18,TRBD1,15,TGTGCCAGCTCGGCCGGGACAGGGTACACAGATACGCAGTATTTT,CASSAGTGYTDTQYF
TRBJ1-5,NA,TRBV7-2,TRBD1,14,TGTGCCAGTACAGGGGGCGGCGGCAATCAGCCCCAGCATTTT,CASTGGGGNQPQHF
TRBJ1-5,NA,TRBV19,TRBD1,14,TGTGCCAGTACGGGGACAGGGGGGAATCAGCCCCAGCATTTT,CASTGTGGNQPQHF
TRBJ2-7,NA,TRBV13,TRBD2,18,TGTGCCAGCAGCCCACCCCGAGGACTAGCGGGGAGTTCCTACGAGCAGTACTTC,CASSPPRGLAGSSYEQYF
TRBJ1-4,NA,TRBV25-1,NA,15,TGTGCCAGCAGTATGACAGATGCAACTAATGAAAAACTGTTTTTT,CASSMTDATNEKLFF
TRBJ2-7,NA,TRBV28,NA,13,TGTGCCAGCAGTTTACCAGCCACCTACGAGCAGTACTTC,CASSLPATYEQYF
TRBJ2-3,NA,TRBV29-1,NA,13,TGCAGCGTTGAAGGGGGGCCCACAGATACGCAGTATTTT,CSVEGGPTDTQYF
TRBJ2-7,NA,TRBV28,NA,14,TGTGCCAGCAGTTACCTCGACAGGTCTTACGAGCAGTACTTC,CASSYLDRSYEQYF
TRBJ2-3,NA,TRBV5-1,NA,14,TGCGCCAGCAGCTTTATGCAGCTCACAGATACGCAGTATTTT,CASSFMQLTDTQYF
TRBJ2-1,NA,TRBV5-4,TRBD2,16,TGTGCCAGCAGCTTAAGACTAGCGGGGGGTTACAATGAGCAGTTCTTC,CASSLRLAGGYNEQFF
TRBJ2-7,NA,TRBV11-2,TRBD1,14,TGTGCCAGCAGCTTACGTGGGACAGCCTACGAGCAGTACTTC,CASSLRGTAYEQYF
TRBJ2-2,NA,TRBV10-1,NA,13,TGCGCCAGCAGTCGCGACTACACCGGGGAGCTGTTTTTT,CASSRDYTGELFF
TRBJ2-3,NA,TRBV5-1,NA,14,TGCGCCAGCAGCTTGGGGACAGTCACAGATACGCAGTATTTT,CASSLGTVTDTQYF
TRBJ2-7,NA,TRBV7-2,TRBD2,14,TGTGCCAGCAGCCTGGGACTAGTCTCCTACGAGCAGTACTTC,CASSLGLVSYEQYF
TRBJ2-2,NA,TRBV13,NA,13,TGTGCCAGCAGCGCAAGGGGAGCCGGGGAGCTGTTTTTT,CASSARGAGELFF
TRBJ2-1,NA,TRBV4-3,NA,12,TGCGCCAGCAGCCAAGTAGGGGCTAAGCAGTTCTTC,CASSQVGAKQFF
TRBJ1-5,NA,TRBV19,NA,15,TGTGCCAGTCGAACTGGGGGACGGAGCAATCAGCCCCAGCATTTT,CASRTGGRSNQPQHF
TRBJ2-1,NA,TRBV6-1,NA,12,TGTGCCAGCGCGCTTGGGGTCCCTAAGCAGTTCTTC,CASALGVPKQFF
TRBJ2-3,NA,TRBV7-2,TRBD2,15,TGTGCCAGCAGCCTGACTAGCGGGAGCCCAGATACGCAGTATTTT,CASSLTSGSPDTQYF
TRBJ1-3,NA,TRBV2,NA,14,TGTGCCGCTAGTGGGGGGGCGCGAGGAAACACCATATATTTT,CAASGGARGNTIYF
TRBJ2-5,NA,TRBV5-1,NA,17,TGCGCCAGCAGCTTGAACCGGAATAGTCTTGGGCAAGAGACCCAGTACTTC,CASSLNRNSLGQETQYF
TRBJ2-2,once,TRBV5-1,NA,14,TGCGCCAGCAGCTTGGTATCCCAATACGGGGAGCTGTTTTTT,CASSLVSQYGELFF
TRBJ1-2,few,TRBV18,NA,13,TGTGCCAGCTCACCGGGGGCGGACTATGGCTACACCTTC,CASSPGADYGYTF
TRBJ1-2,NA,TRBV7-2,NA,14,TGTGCCAGCAGCCAAGTAGTGTCTAACTATGGCTACACCTTC,CASSQVVSNYGYTF
TRBJ1-1,NA,TRBV19,TRBD1,13,TGTGCCAGTAGTCCTCTACAGGGGAGGGATGCTTTCTTT,CASSPLQGRDAFF
TRBJ2-3,once,TRBV6-1,NA,14,TGTGCCAGCACCTCAAGGGGGGGGACAGATACGCAGTATTTT,CASTSRGGTDTQYF
TRBJ1-2,few,TRBV5-4,NA,14,TGTGCCAGCAGCCACCCGGACCGCTCCTATGGCTACACCTTC,CASSHPDRSYGYTF
TRBJ1-2,NA,TRBV6-1,TRBD1,15,TGTGCCAGCAGTGTGGGGACAGGGACTAACTATGGCTACACCTTC,CASSVGTGTNYGYTF